These 24 T cell receptor beta chains originate from one sample sequenced in a study of graft-versus-host responses after intestinal transplantation. The antigens of these receptors remain unknown. The method was immunoSEQ multiplex PCR; TCRdb's version includes in-frame clones alone and lacks a portion of them. This table holds some 100,000 clones, about 93% found once. Sample: unstimulated CD8+ T cells sorted from spleen or lymph node cells, taken before transplant. These receptors originate from a human donor who was the organ donor for an intestinal transplant.

The CDR3 coding sequence is TGTGCCAGCAGCCCGGTACAGACAGGGCCCTCCTACGAGCAGTACTTC. Translation gives CASSPVQTGPSYEQYF. The chain links TRBV9 to TRBJ2-7; 7 bases line up with TRBD1. Germline V gene data show CDR1 as SGDLS and CDR2 as YYNGEE. The CDR3 is 16 amino acids. V was pared by 4 bases and J by 0 bases, with 10 bases of the junction left unmatched.

The rearrangement links TRBV30 to TRBJ1-2; D is ambiguous. The CDR3 runs 12 residues. Trimming pared 3 bases from V and 6 bases from J, leaving 11 bases between. CDR1 and CDR2 from the germline V gene are GTSNPN and SVGIG (reference sequence). In DNA form, the CDR3 reads TGTGCCTGGAGGGAGGAGGGAAATGGCTACACCTTC. This translates into CAWREEGNGYTF.

The chain links TRBV11-2 to TRBJ2-7, with D tentatively TRBD2 (5 bases). The V and J ends lost 1 base and 3 bases respectively, with 10 bases between them. The CDR3 covers 14 residues. Germline assignment: CDR1 SGHAT and CDR2 FQNNGV. This chain's CDR3 is CASSLASGFYEQYF. The DNA for the CDR3 is TGTGCCAGCAGCTTAGCTTCGGGGTTCTACGAGCAGTACTTC.

The rearrangement uses TRBV2 and TRBJ2-5; perhaps TRBD2 as D (6 bases). V lost 9 bases and J lost 5, with 34 bases in between. The CDR3 spans 19 residues. Per germline, CDR1 SNHLY and CDR2 FYNNEI. The CDR3 region is CARSLTTLWGPEGLETQYF. The CDR3 DNA follows: TGTGCCAGATCCCTGACAACATTGTGGGGCCCGGAGGGTTTGGAGACCCAGTACTTC.

This chain connects TRBV10-3 to TRBJ2-2; 10 positions match TRBD2. The CDR3 contains 15 residues. V was pared by 7 bases and J by 6 bases, with 8 bases of the junction left unmatched. Germline CDR1 is ENHRY and CDR2 is SYGVKD. CDR3 loop: CAIKEREGRSGELFF. CDR3 bases: TGTGCCATCAAAGAGCGGGAGGGCCGGTCCGGGGAGCTGTTTTTT.

The chain employs TRBV13 and TRBJ2-2, with 14 bases aligning to TRBD2. The germline V gene encodes CDR1 PRHDT and CDR2 FYEKMQ (reference sequence). V shed 5 bases and J 6 bases; nucleotides not matched to a gene: 5. The CDR3 runs to 16 residues. CDR3 bases: TGTGCCAGCAGCGCCCGACTAGCGGGGGGGCCCGGGGAGCTGTTTTTT. Encoded protein: CASSARLAGGPGELFF.

This rearrangement joins TRBV5-6 to TRBJ1-2, with D uncertain. V was cut by 3 bases and J by 3 bases, with 21 bases left in between. Germline CDR1 SGHDT, CDR2 YYEEEE. The CDR3 consists of 17 residues. In nucleotides, the CDR3 is TGTGCCAGCAGCTCCCCGGGTCCCTTAACTTCTTACTATGGCTACACCTTC. As protein: CASSSPGPLTSYYGYTF.

The chain links TRBV4-1 to TRBJ2-7, with a possible D match to TRBD2 (5 bases). Germline V gene lookup returns CDR1 MGHRA and CDR2 YSYEKL. There are 13 residues in the CDR3. V was clipped by 3 bases and J by 3 bases, with 9 bases between them. CDR3 in amino acids: CASSHPAGYEQYF. The CDR3 region has the DNA TGCGCCAGCAGCCACCCCGCGGGCTACGAGCAGTACTTC.

CDR3 coding DNA: TGTGCCAGCAGTTTAGGGTTGGTAGGCGGGGCCCCCGGGGAGCTGTTTTTT. Amino acids: CASSLGLVGGAPGELFF. The V gene is TRBV27, the J gene TRBJ2-2, with a weak D call TRBD2 (6 bases). Germline-derived CDR1 and CDR2 are MNHEY and SMNVEV (reference sequence). Trimming took 2 bases from V and 6 from J, leaving 19 bases between them. There are 17 residues in the CDR3.

The chain links TRBV25-1 to TRBJ2-4; D is unclear. Germline loops: CDR1 MGHDK, CDR2 SYGVNS. Trimming cost V 2 bases and J 3 bases, with 11 bases left between them. This CDR3 is 15 amino acids long. This chain's CDR3 is CASSEENLDKNIQYF. The CDR3 nucleotides read TGTGCCAGCAGTGAAGAGAACCTTGACAAAAACATTCAGTACTTC.

CDR3 in DNA: TGTGCCAGCAGCCTACCCCATTCCTACGAGCAGTACTTC. Its protein product is CASSLPHSYEQYF. This sequence joins TRBV7-2 and TRBJ2-7, with unresolved D. This CDR3 spans 13 amino acids. In germline, CDR1 is SGHTA, CDR2 FQGNSA. V was cut by 5 bases and J by 1 base, with 9 bases left in between. Full variable domain (rest looked up from reference TRBV7-2 and TRBJ2-7): GAGVSQSPSNKVTEKGKDVELRCDPISGHTALYWYRQSLGQGLEFLIYFQGNSAPDKSGLPSDRFSAERTGGSVSTLTIQRTQQEDSAVYLCASSLPHSYEQYFGPGTRLTVT.

The chain links TRBV7-9 to TRBJ2-5; the D gene is possibly TRBD1 (6 bases). This CDR3 has 15 residues. Germline-derived CDR1 and CDR2 are SEHNR and FQNEAQ (reference sequence). Between the trimmed V and J ends, which lost 4 bases and 5 bases, there was a span of 17 bases. In nucleotides, the CDR3 is TGTGCCAGCAGCTCATGGGGGCGCGAGTTGGAGACCCAGTACTTC. It encodes CASSSWGRELETQYF.

V gene TRBV7-9 combines with J gene TRBJ1-4; D is uncertain. V lost 1 base and J lost 7, with 16 bases in between. Germline CDR1 reads SEHNR; CDR2 reads FQNEAQ (reference sequence). This CDR3 has 16 residues. Here the CDR3 reads CASSLVTLSTTEKLFF. CDR3 nucleotides: TGTGCCAGCAGCTTAGTGACTTTATCGACGACTGAAAAACTGTTTTTT.

The rearrangement links TRBV7-6 to TRBJ2-5, with D hard to call. The germline V gene has CDR1 SGHVS and CDR2 FNYEAQ. Trimming removed 5 bases from V and 0 bases from J, with 13 bases in between. There are 15 residues in the CDR3. The CDR3 DNA reads TGTGCCAGCAGCCCTTCCCCCAGGTACCAAGAGACCCAGTACTTC. Its translation: CASSPSPRYQETQYF.

The chain links TRBV30 to TRBJ2-1, with a tentative D call TRBD1 (5 bases). From germline, CDR1 is GTSNPN and CDR2 SVGIG (reference sequence). The CDR3 extends over 16 amino acids. The V gene lost 2 bases and the J gene lost 5 bases, with 19 bases spanning the gap. The CDR3 here is CAWSSETVDDNNEQFF. Here the CDR3 DNA reads TGTGCCTGGAGTTCCGAGACAGTGGACGATAACAATGAGCAGTTCTTC.

This chain uses TRBV5-1 with TRBJ2-5; perhaps TRBD1 as D (5 bases). Germline assignment: CDR1 SGHRS and CDR2 YFSETQ. There are 15 residues in the CDR3. Between the trimmed V and J ends, which lost 2 bases and 1 base, there was a span of 12 bases. The CDR3 here is CASSFQGPIQETQYF. The DNA of the CDR3 is TGCGCCAGCAGCTTCCAGGGCCCCATCCAAGAGACCCAGTACTTC. Filled out from reference TRBV5-1 and TRBJ2-5, the complete variable domain reads KAGVTQTPRYLIKTRGQQVTLSCSPISGHRSVSWYQQTPGQGLQFLFEYFSETQRNKGNFPGRFSGRQFSNSRSEMNVSTLELGDSALYLCASSFQGPIQETQYFGPGTRLLVL.

This sequence joins TRBV19 and TRBJ2-7, with TRBD1 matching 9 bases. The CDR3 is 13 residues long. The ends lost 5 bases at V and 5 bases at J; junction bases unmatched: 4. The germline CDR1 and CDR2 sequences are LNHDA and SQIVND (reference sequence). CDR3 sequence reads: CASSPGTGNEQYF. For the CDR3, the DNA is TGTGCCAGTAGTCCCGGGACAGGGAACGAGCAGTACTTC.

J is TRBJ1-2 and V is TRBV30; tentatively, D is TRBD1 (5 bases). V was shortened by 0 bases and J by 6 bases, with 8 bases between the two germline ends. CDR3 length equals 12 residues. The germline CDR1 and CDR2 sequences are GTSNPN and SVGIG (reference sequence). The CDR3 protein is CAWSVLGHGYTF. For the CDR3, the DNA is TGTGCCTGGAGTGTACTGGGGCATGGCTACACCTTC.

The chain recombines TRBV4-1 with TRBJ2-1, with 12 positions matching TRBD2. Germline assignment: CDR1 MGHRA and CDR2 YSYEKL. The CDR3 has 17 amino acids. Trimming removed 0 bases from V and 3 bases from J; junction bases left unmatched: 3. The DNA for the CDR3 is TGCGCCAGCAGCCAAGATGGGACTAGCGGGTTCTACAATGAGCAGTTCTTC. It encodes CASSQDGTSGFYNEQFF.

The gene calls are TRBV5-4 and TRBJ2-3; TRBD1 matches 7 bases. J was trimmed by 2 bases and V by 4 bases; bases with no gene match: 10. This CDR3 has 16 amino acids. The V gene's germline CDR1 is SGHNT and CDR2 YYREEE (reference sequence). The CDR3 DNA follows: TGTGCCAGCAGCCCCCCCGGGACAGCCTACACAGATACGCAGTATTTT. Translated: CASSPPGTAYTDTQYF.

The rearrangement joins TRBV9 to TRBJ2-3, with a possible D match to TRBD2 (6 bases). The length of the CDR3 is 16 residues. V shed 0 bases and J shed 3 bases, with 14 bases lying between them. In germline, CDR1 is SGDLS, CDR2 YYNGEE. As DNA, the CDR3 is TGTGCCAGCAGCGTAGCTGGCGGGGAAGGGACAGATACGCAGTATTTT. Its protein is CASSVAGGEGTDTQYF.

The V call is TRBV2, the J call TRBJ2-3, with TRBD2 matching 8 bases. V was pared by 5 bases and J by 4 bases, with 14 bases of the junction left unmatched. The CDR3 runs 17 residues. The germline gives CDR1 SNHLY, CDR2 FYNNEI. CDR3 sequence (DNA): TGTGCCAGCAGTACCCCCTCCGGGGGGGCCGTAGCAGATACGCAGTATTTT. Protein sequence: CASSTPSGGAVADTQYF.

This chain uses TRBV27 with TRBJ2-7; 8 bases map to TRBD2. CDR1 is MNHEY, CDR2 SMNVEV, per germline (reference sequence). The CDR3 extends over 14 amino acids. V lost 5 bases and J lost 3; bases outside the gene matches: 6. CDR3 in DNA: TGTGCCAGCAGTGACGGACTAGCCTTCTACGAGCAGTACTTC. It yields the protein CASSDGLAFYEQYF.

The chain employs TRBV29-1 and TRBJ1-4, with D possibly being TRBD1 (5 bases). The CDR3 runs 12 residues. V was cut by 3 bases and J by 8 bases, with 10 bases left in between. Germline-derived CDR1 and CDR2 are SQVTM and ANQGSEA. The CDR3, as DNA: TGCAGCGTTGAGGGGCTCGGAGAAAAACTGTTTTTT. This sequence encodes CSVEGLGEKLFF.